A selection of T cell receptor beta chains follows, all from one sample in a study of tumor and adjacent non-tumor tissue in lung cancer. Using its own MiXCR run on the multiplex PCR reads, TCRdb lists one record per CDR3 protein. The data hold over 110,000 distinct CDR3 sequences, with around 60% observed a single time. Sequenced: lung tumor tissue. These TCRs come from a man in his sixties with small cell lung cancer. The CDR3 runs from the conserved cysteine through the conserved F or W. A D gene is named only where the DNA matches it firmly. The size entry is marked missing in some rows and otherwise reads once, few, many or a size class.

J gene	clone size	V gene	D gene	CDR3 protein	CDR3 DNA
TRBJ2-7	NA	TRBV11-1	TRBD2	CASSRLAGLISYDQYF	TGTGCCAGCAGTCGACTAGCGGGGCTGATCTCCTACGACCAGTACTTC
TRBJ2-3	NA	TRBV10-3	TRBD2	CAITAGGKDTQYF	TGTGCCATCACGGCGGGAGGAAAAGATACGCAGTATTTT
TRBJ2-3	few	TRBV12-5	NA	CASGLPPGEDTQYF	TGTGCTAGTGGTTTGCCACCAGGGGAAGATACGCAGTATTTT
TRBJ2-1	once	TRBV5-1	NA	CASSSRLGVENEQFF	TGCGCCAGCAGCTCCCGGTTGGGGGTAGAAAATGAGCAGTTCTTC
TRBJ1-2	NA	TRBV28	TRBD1	CAARDRVLYGYTF	TGTGCCGCCCGGGACAGGGTATTATATGGCTACACCTTC
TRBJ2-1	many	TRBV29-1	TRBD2	CSVLLAGEGSVYNEQFF	TGCAGCGTTCTCCTAGCGGGAGAGGGCAGCGTGTACAATGAGCAGTTCTTC
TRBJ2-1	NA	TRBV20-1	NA	CRAQMGSNEQFF	TGCAGGGCTCAAATGGGGAGCAATGAGCAGTTCTTC
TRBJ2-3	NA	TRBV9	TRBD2	CASSAGTSGRNTQYF	TGTGCCAGCAGCGCAGGGACTAGCGGGAGAAATACGCAGTATTTT
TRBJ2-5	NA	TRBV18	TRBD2	CASSPAGTTARETQYF	TGTGCCAGCTCACCAGCCGGGACTACAGCCCGGGAGACCCAGTACTTC
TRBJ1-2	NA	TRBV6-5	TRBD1	CASNYLGQGDYGYTF	TGTGCCAGCAATTACCTAGGACAGGGGGACTATGGCTACACCTTT
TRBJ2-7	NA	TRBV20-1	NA	CSASRTYEHYF	TGCAGTGCTAGTCGAACCTACGAGCATTACTTC
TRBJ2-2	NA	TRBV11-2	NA	CDSSDSVGGAGGELFF	TGTGACAGCAGCGACTCAGTAGGGGGGGCCGGCGGGGAGCTGTTTTTT
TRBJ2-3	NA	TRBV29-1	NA	CSIWGRGTDTQYF	TGCAGCATCTGGGGACGGGGCACAGATACGCAGTATTTT
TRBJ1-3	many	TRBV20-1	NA	CSARDRVSGNTIYF	TGCAGTGCTAGAGACAGGGTCTCTGGAAACACCATATATTTT
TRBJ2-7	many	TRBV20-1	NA	CSARDPGKIAYEQYF	TGCAGTGCTAGAGATCCAGGGAAGATCGCCTACGAGCAGTACTTC
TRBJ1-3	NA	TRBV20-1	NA	CNALSGGGNTIYF	TGCAATGCCCTATCTGGGGGGGGAAACACCATATATTTT
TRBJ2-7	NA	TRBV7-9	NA	CASSLGQGTIDEQYF	TGTGCCAGCAGCTTAGGTCAGGGAACCATCGACGAGCAGTACTTC
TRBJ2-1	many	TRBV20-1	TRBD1	CSARGPGDRLHNEQFF	TGCAGTGCTAGAGGTCCTGGGGACAGGCTTCACAATGAGCAGTTCTTC
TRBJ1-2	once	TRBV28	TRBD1	CASRHSRGATLYGYTF	TGTGCCAGCAGACACTCCAGGGGGGCCACCCTCTATGGCTACACCTTC
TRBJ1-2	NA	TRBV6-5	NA	CASSYSVFSNYDYTF	TGTGCCAGTAGTTACTCAGTCTTCTCTAATTATGACTACACCTTC
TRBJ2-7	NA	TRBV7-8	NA	CASSSGIDEQYF	TGTGCCAGCAGCTCAGGGATCGACGAGCAGTACTTC
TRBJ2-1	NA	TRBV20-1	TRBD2	CSATTSGRRGNEQFF	TGCAGTGCTACGACTAGCGGGAGACGTGGGAATGAGCAGTTCTTC
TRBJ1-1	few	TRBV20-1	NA	CSARVDRNTEAFF	TGCAGTGCTAGAGTGGACAGGAACACTGAAGCTTTCTTT
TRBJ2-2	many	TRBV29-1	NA	CSASKTRDGELFF	TGCAGCGCTTCAAAAACCAGGGACGGGGAGCTGTTTTTT
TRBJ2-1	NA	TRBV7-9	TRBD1	CASSPRTGASYSEQFF	TGTGCCAGCAGTCCTCGGACAGGGGCGAGCTACAGTGAGCAGTTCTTC